This TCR beta chain was sequenced for a study of CD8 T cells in Susac syndrome. This clonotype was observed a single time. J was trimmed by 8 bases and V by 5 bases; bases with no gene match: 8. CDR3 length: 16 residues. The germline CDR1 and CDR2 sequences are SGHTA and FQGTGA. Random hexamers were used to reverse transcribe the RNA input (0.5 to 1 ug). In TCRdb, the immunoSEQ multiplex PCR reads were re-called with MiXCR into one record per CDR3 protein. The table records 85,000 to 130,000 distinct CDR3 sequences, roughly 95% of them present only once. The TCR comes from a human donor with Susac syndrome. This chain links TRBV7-3 with TRBJ2-1; 14 nucleotides agree with TRBD2. The sequenced material came from CD8+ T cells from PBMCs. The CDR3 sequence is CASSATSGGDLDEQFF. As DNA, the CDR3 is TGTGCCAGCAGCGCGACTAGCGGGGGGGATTTAGATGAGCAGTTCTTC.